Each of the 16 T cell receptor beta chains below was sequenced from the same sample in a study of blood T cell repertoires in COVID-19. The protocol was immunoSEQ multiplex PCR, while the TCRdb copy is restricted to in-frame clones and leaves out a portion. The sample has fewer than 150,000 clones, roughly four fifths seen once. Sequenced material: peripheral blood. These receptors were collected from a woman of 80 years or more with acute or convalescent COVID-19.

CDR3 protein: CASSTPSGRAGVEQFF. The CDR3 DNA follows: TGTGCCAGCAGTACACCTAGCGGGAGGGCCGGGGTTGAGCAGTTCTTC. This sequence joins TRBV28 and TRBJ2-1, with 12 bases fitting TRBD2. CDR3 length equals 16 residues. Per the germline V gene, CDR1 is MDHEN and CDR2 is SYDVKM. With V trimmed by 5 bases and J by 9 bases, 11 bases remained unmatched.

The rearrangement uses TRBV28 and TRBJ2-7; 7 nucleotides align to TRBD1. In germline, CDR1 is MDHEN, CDR2 SYDVKM. V lost 4 bases and J lost 2; bases outside the gene matches: 8. The CDR3 length is 15 residues. Here the CDR3 DNA reads TGTGCCAGCAGTTCTCCGGGACAGATGACCTACGAGCAGTACTTC. It yields the protein CASSSPGQMTYEQYF.

The table lists this clone with a count of one. DNA for the CDR3: TGTGCCAGCTGGGGACAGGGGAACAATGAGCAGTTCTTC. It translates to CASWGQGNNEQFF. The chain has TRBV6-5 and TRBJ2-1, with 10 bases aligning to TRBD1. Germline assignment: CDR1 MNHEY and CDR2 SVGAGI. V lost 8 bases to trimming and J lost 5 bases; unmatched junction nucleotides: 3. The CDR3 consists of 13 residues.

The chain recombines TRBV18 with TRBJ2-3; maybe TRBD1 (5 bases). The CDR3 runs 15 residues. Deletions cut 8 bases from V and 0 bases from J, with 15 bases between. Germline CDR1 is KGHSH and CDR2 is LQKENI. CDR3 bases: TGTGCCAGCAATAGACAGAGAACTAGCACAGATACGCAGTATTTT. This gives the protein CASNRQRTSTDTQYF.

V gene TRBV7-2 combines with J gene TRBJ2-1; the match to TRBD2 covers 11 bases. The V and J ends lost 3 bases and 1 base, in that order; junction bases with no gene match: 2. The germline gives CDR1 SGHTA, CDR2 FQGNSA. This CDR3 is 16 amino acids long. CDR3 sequence reads: CASSFTSGGSYNEQFF. The DNA of the CDR3 is TGTGCCAGCAGCTTTACTAGCGGGGGATCCTACAATGAGCAGTTCTTC.

The rearrangement joins TRBV7-9 to TRBJ1-4; TRBD1 might be the D (6 bases). Germline lookup yields CDR1 SEHNR and CDR2 FQNEAQ (reference sequence). V was clipped by 5 bases and J by 6 bases, with 16 bases between them. CDR3 length: 15 residues. CDR3 sequence: CASSLSRGLDEKLFF. The CDR3 region has the DNA TGTGCCAGCAGCCTTTCCAGGGGTTTGGATGAAAAACTGTTTTTT. Full variable domain (outside the CDR3, taken from reference TRBV7-9 and TRBJ1-4): DTGVSQNPRHKITKRGQNVTFRCDPISEHNRLYWYRQTLGQGPEFLTYFQNEAQLEKSRLLSDRFSAERPKGSFSTLEIQRTEQGDSAMYLCASSLSRGLDEKLFFGSGTQLSVL.

The chain links TRBV6-2 or TRBV6-3 to TRBJ2-6; D not resolved. Per germline, CDR1 MNHEY and CDR2 SVGEGT. V shed 0 bases and J shed 2 bases, with 2 bases lying between them. CDR3 size: 14 residues. The CDR3 nucleotides are TGTGCCAGCAGTTACTCTACTGGGGCCAACGTCCTGACTTTC. It yields the protein CASSYSTGANVLTF.

The chain is built from TRBV13 and TRBJ2-5; perhaps TRBD2 as D (6 bases). The CDR3 runs to 14 residues. Trimming removed 6 bases from V and 5 bases from J, with 16 bases in between. The germline CDR1 and CDR2 sequences are PRHDT and FYEKMQ (reference sequence). The CDR3 region is CASSRPQAGETQYF. CDR3 nucleotide sequence: TGTGCCAGCAGTCGACCGCAGGCGGGGGAGACCCAGTACTTC.

This chain links TRBV4-2 with TRBJ1-1; no definite D call. Per the germline V gene, CDR1 is LGHNA and CDR2 is YNFKEQ. Trimming left V 0 bases short and J 8 bases short, with 16 bases between. The CDR3 spans 15 residues. DNA of the CDR3: TGTGCCAGCAGCCAAGATGGCTGGCGGGCAGTAGAAGCTTTCTTT. It yields the protein CASSQDGWRAVEAFF.

The rearrangement joins TRBV19 to TRBJ2-1; D perhaps matches TRBD1 (5 bases). Trimming shortened V by 10 bases and J by 1 base, and 26 bases separated the two germline ends. The CDR3 runs to 18 residues. Germline V gene data show CDR1 as LNHDA and CDR2 as SQIVND (reference sequence). In nucleotides, the CDR3 is TGTGCCAAAGTATTTAAGTTCTCGGACATACTATCCTACAATGAGCAGTTCTTC. Translating gives CAKVFKFSDILSYNEQFF.

The count of this clone is one. The rearrangement joins TRBV9 to TRBJ2-3; D is undetermined. The CDR3 is 12 residues long. V gave up 1 base and J gave up 6 bases, with 6 bases separating them. From germline, CDR1 is SGDLS and CDR2 YYNGEE. The CDR3 region has the DNA TGTGCCAGCAGCGTAACCGAGGATACGCAGTATTTT. It translates to CASSVTEDTQYF. The full variable domain, rest sourced from reference TRBV9 and TRBJ2-3, is DSGVTQTPKHLITATGQRVTLRCSPRSGDLSVYWYQQSLDQGLQFLIQYYNGEERAKGNILERFSAQQFPDLHSELNLSSLELGDSALYFCASSVTEDTQYFGPGTRLTVL.

This chain connects TRBV24-1 to TRBJ1-2, with D possibly TRBD1 on 5 matching bases. The CDR3 is 15 amino acids. The V end was cut by 2 bases, the J end by 9 bases, with 18 bases between. Germline V CDR1 and CDR2: KGHDR, SFDVKD. The DNA of the CDR3 is TGTGCCACCAGTGATTCTACCAACGGGGGGACTCGCTACACCTTC. This sequence encodes CATSDSTNGGTRYTF.

CDR3 sequence (DNA): TGCGCCAGCAGCTTGACAGGGATTAATGGCTACACCTTC. Its protein product is CASSLTGINGYTF. V and J are TRBV5-1 and TRBJ1-2; D is perhaps TRBD1 (6 bases). V lost 1 base, J lost 6 bases, and 10 bases lay in between. The CDR3 sequence is 13 residues long. Germline V lookup: CDR1 SGHRS, CDR2 YFSETQ. Full variable domain (remainder filled in from reference TRBV5-1 and TRBJ1-2): KAGVTQTPRYLIKTRGQQVTLSCSPISGHRSVSWYQQTPGQGLQFLFEYFSETQRNKGNFPGRFSGRQFSNSRSEMNVSTLELGDSALYLCASSLTGINGYTFGSGTRLTVV.

This clone was seen a few times. The chain links TRBV19 to TRBJ1-2; unclear D gene. Germline CDR1 LNHDA, CDR2 SQIVND (reference sequence). V was shortened by 10 bases and J by 3 bases, with 24 bases between the two germline ends. The CDR3 is 16 residues long. This chain's CDR3 is CATITEEVGPYYGYTF. The DNA of the CDR3 is TGTGCCACTATTACGGAAGAGGTTGGTCCCTACTATGGCTACACCTTC. Full variable domain (missing parts from reference TRBV19 and TRBJ1-2): DGGITQSPKYLFRKEGQNVTLSCEQNLNHDAMYWYRQDPGQGLRLIYYSQIVNDFQKGDIAEGYSVSREKKESFPLTVTSAQKNPTAFYLCATITEEVGPYYGYTFGSGTRLTVV.

The V and J genes are TRBV18 and TRBJ2-7; 12 bases match TRBD1. There are 16 residues in the CDR3. Germline lookup yields CDR1 KGHSH and CDR2 LQKENI. V shed 3 bases, J shed 7 bases, and the junction held 10 bases outside the gene matches. CDR3 DNA sequence: TGTGCCAGCTCACCGATGGGGACAGGGGGCCCTGGGGAGCAGTACTTC. Translated: CASSPMGTGGPGEQYF.

This chain links TRBV29-1 with TRBJ2-5; 10 bases fit TRBD1. The V and J ends lost 5 bases and 5 bases, in that order; junction bases with no gene match: 11. This CDR3 region has 15 residues. CDR1 is SQVTM, CDR2 ANQGSEA, per germline. As DNA, the CDR3 is TGCAGCGTTAGTTTCGGGACAGGGGCGAGGGAGACCCAGTACTTC. Translation: CSVSFGTGARETQYF.